Given below is one TCR beta chain in context. Here immunoSEQ multiplex PCR was the method, and the copy in TCRdb shows in-frame clones only, minus some. The top ten hold approximately 9% of the sample, which has approximately 140,000 clones, 84% seen once. This entry belongs to a study of blood T cell repertoires in COVID-19. Study summary: The origin of the acute and convalescent COVID-19 samples was the United States, Italy and Spain. From T cells, B-cell-depleted T cells, or PBMCs came the material, which was cDNA or gDNA.

Germline lookup yields CDR1 MNHEY and CDR2 SVGAGI. This CDR3 comprises 13 residues. V was clipped by 6 bases and J by 12 bases; unmatched bases: 8. The rearrangement links TRBV6-5 to TRBJ1-6, with 7 nucleotides matching TRBD1. The receptor was isolated from a woman older than 75 in a cohort sampled during active or convalescent COVID-19. Sequenced material: peripheral blood. CDR3 nucleotide sequence: TGTGCCAGCAGCCCAACCCAGGGGGTACCCCTCCACTTT. Amino acids: CASSPTQGVPLHF.